One and the same sample provided the 12 T cell receptor beta chains below, sequenced in a study of T-cell memory formation after mild COVID-19. TCRdb re-called the 5' RACE reads through MiXCR, storing one row per CDR3 protein. Of roughly 150,000 distinct CDR3 sequences listed, approximately 13% are singletons. Sequencing was carried out using PBMCs or a T cell subset sorted from them (not recorded which). These receptors were taken from a man younger than 35 who had mild COVID-19 (a few samples of this study predate the infection). Cell type and time point are not known.

The chain links TRBV7-3 to TRBJ2-1; tentative D call: TRBD2 (6 bases). Trimming took off 0 bases at V and 15 bases at J, with 15 bases between the two ends. The germline V gene encodes CDR1 SGHTA and CDR2 FQGTGA. The length of the CDR3 is 13 residues. Written as DNA, the CDR3 is TGTGCCAGCAGCTTAACTGGGACTTTGACCCCGTTCTTC. Translation: CASSLTGTLTPFF.

This clonotype was seen many times. This chain joins TRBV5-1 and TRBJ1-2, with D perhaps TRBD1 (5 bases). There are 15 residues in the CDR3. The germline CDR1 and CDR2 sequences are SGHRS and YFSETQ. Trimming took 0 bases from V and 8 from J, leaving 17 bases between them. The CDR3 nucleotides read TGCGCCAGCAGCTTGGTGGCCAAGGGGTTGTCGGGCTACACCTTC. Translation gives CASSLVAKGLSGYTF.

This clonotype came up a few times. The chain employs TRBV29-1 and TRBJ2-2; TRBD2 matches 12 bases. The CDR3 spans 17 residues. With V trimmed by 4 bases and J by 4 bases, 10 bases remained unmatched. Germline lookup yields CDR1 SQVTM and CDR2 ANQGSEA. The CDR3 sequence is CSVGGLAGGPGTGELFF. The CDR3 DNA follows: TGCAGCGTTGGCGGCCTAGCGGGGGGGCCAGGCACCGGGGAGCTGTTTTTT.

This clonotype was seen more than once but under ten times. This chain links TRBV27 with TRBJ2-7; D is possibly TRBD1 (6 bases). Germline V gives CDR1 MNHEY, CDR2 SMNVEV (reference sequence). V was shortened by 10 bases and J by 2 bases, with 21 bases between the two germline ends. The CDR3 spans 15 residues. CDR3: CAIAKSRTEPYEQYF. Here the CDR3 DNA reads TGTGCCATCGCTAAAAGCCGGACAGAGCCCTACGAGCAGTACTTC.

The chain uses TRBV12-3 or TRBV12-4 and TRBJ1-2; D call uncertain. This CDR3 region has 11 residues. The V and J ends lost 3 bases and 8 bases respectively, with 7 bases between them. The CDR3 is CASSFGEGYTF. DNA of the CDR3: TGTGCCAGCAGTTTTGGCGAGGGCTACACCTTC.

The chain joins TRBV7-2 to TRBJ1-1; TRBD1 is a possible D gene (6 bases). The CDR3 loop spans 13 amino acids. Germline loops: CDR1 SGHTA, CDR2 FQGNSA. V was trimmed by 5 bases and J by 5 bases, leaving 12 bases between them. The CDR3 protein is CASSISGETEAFF. The CDR3 DNA reads as TGTGCCAGCAGCATATCAGGGGAAACTGAAGCTTTCTTT.

CDR3 residues: CSAISPRQSQETQYF. Written as DNA, the CDR3 is TGCAGTGCTATTTCCCCAAGACAGTCCCAAGAGACCCAGTACTTC. The rearrangement links TRBV20-1 to TRBJ2-5; D is possibly TRBD1 (5 bases). The germline V gene encodes CDR1 DFQATT and CDR2 SNEGSKA (reference sequence). Trimming pared 4 bases from V and 1 base from J, leaving 16 bases between. The CDR3 sequence is 15 residues long.

V usage is TRBV6-1 and J usage is TRBJ2-1; D remains unclear. This CDR3 has 14 residues. The germline V gene encodes CDR1 MNHNS and CDR2 SASEGT. Trimming cost V 5 bases and J 0 bases, with 8 bases left between them. DNA of the CDR3: TGTGCCAGCAGTATCCATAGCTCCTACAATGAGCAGTTCTTC. It translates to CASSIHSSYNEQFF.

Ten or more counts support this clonotype. The chain joins TRBV30 to TRBJ1-1, with no clear D. Trimming shortened V by 4 bases and J by 11 bases, and 17 bases separated the two germline ends. Germline V CDR1 and CDR2: GTSNPN, SVGIG (reference sequence). CDR3 length equals 12 residues. The CDR3 protein is CAWTSVAGLAFF. The CDR3 nucleotides are TGTGCCTGGACGAGCGTGGCAGGCTTGGCTTTCTTT.

The chain couples TRBV7-9 to TRBJ2-7, with a possible D match to TRBD1 (5 bases). The CDR3 consists of 12 residues. The V end lost 6 bases, the J end lost 6 bases, and 12 bases lay between the germline ends. Germline V gene lookup returns CDR1 SEHNR and CDR2 FQNEAQ (reference sequence). CDR3 coding DNA: TGTGCCAGCAGTCGGCAGGGTGGCGAGCAGTACGTC. Its protein product is CASSRQGGEQYV.

The chain's CDR3 is CASRPSRAGYGYTF. The DNA of the CDR3 is TGTGCCAGCAGACCCTCACGAGCAGGGTATGGCTACACCTTC. The V and J genes are TRBV27 and TRBJ1-2, with D tentatively TRBD1 (5 bases). The CDR3 loop spans 14 amino acids. The germline V gene has CDR1 MNHEY and CDR2 SMNVEV (reference sequence). V lost 6 bases, J lost 5 bases, and 16 bases lay in between.

J is TRBJ1-2 and V is TRBV18; no reliable D call. Germline loops: CDR1 KGHSH, CDR2 LQKENI. Trimming pared 3 bases from V and 3 bases from J, leaving 11 bases between. The CDR3 has 14 residues. Written as DNA, the CDR3 is TGTGCCAGCTCACCGCAGGCGGCGGACTATGGCTACACCTTC. Amino acid sequence: CASSPQAADYGYTF.